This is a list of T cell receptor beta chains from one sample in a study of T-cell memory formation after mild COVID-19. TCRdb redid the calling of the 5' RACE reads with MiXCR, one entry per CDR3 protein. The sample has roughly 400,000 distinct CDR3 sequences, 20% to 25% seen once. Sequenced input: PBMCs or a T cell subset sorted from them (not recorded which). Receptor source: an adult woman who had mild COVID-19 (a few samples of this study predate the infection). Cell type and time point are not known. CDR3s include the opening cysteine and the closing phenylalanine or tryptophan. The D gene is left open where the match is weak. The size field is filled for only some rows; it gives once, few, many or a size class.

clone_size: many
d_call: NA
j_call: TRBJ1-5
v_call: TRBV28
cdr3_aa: CASTLGLQGSQPQHF
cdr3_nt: TGTGCCAGCACCTTAGGATTGCAGGGGAGTCAGCCCCAGCATTTT

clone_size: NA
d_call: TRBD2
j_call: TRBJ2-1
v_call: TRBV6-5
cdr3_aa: CASRRGLGLANNEQFF
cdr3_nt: TGTGCCAGTAGACGGGGCCTCGGACTAGCAAACAATGAGCAGTTCTTC

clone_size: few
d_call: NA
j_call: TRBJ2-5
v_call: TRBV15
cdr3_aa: CATSSLETQYF
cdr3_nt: TGTGCCACCAGCAGTCTAGAGACCCAGTACTTC

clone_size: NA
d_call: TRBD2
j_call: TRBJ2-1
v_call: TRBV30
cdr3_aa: CAWSVLAGNEQFF
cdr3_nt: TGTGCCTGGAGTGTGTTAGCGGGGAATGAGCAGTTCTTC

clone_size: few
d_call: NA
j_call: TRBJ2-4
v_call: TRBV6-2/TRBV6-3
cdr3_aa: CASTDSKNIQYF
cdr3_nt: TGTGCCAGCACCGACAGCAAAAACATTCAGTACTTC

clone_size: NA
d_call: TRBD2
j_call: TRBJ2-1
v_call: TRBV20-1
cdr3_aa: CSAIGSSRGSGGVSSYNEQFF
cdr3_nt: TGCAGTGCTATTGGGTCCTCCCGGGGTAGCGGGGGTGTAAGCTCCTACAATGAGCAGTTCTTC

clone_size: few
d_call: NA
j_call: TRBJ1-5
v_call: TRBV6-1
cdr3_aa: CASSEAEGWRSNQPQHF
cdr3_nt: TGTGCCAGCAGTGAAGCGGAGGGTTGGCGTAGCAATCAGCCCCAGCATTTT

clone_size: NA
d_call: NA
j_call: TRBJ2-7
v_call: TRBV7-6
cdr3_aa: CASSEGLEYEQYF
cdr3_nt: TGTGCCAGCAGTGAGGGGCTGGAATACGAGCAGTACTTC

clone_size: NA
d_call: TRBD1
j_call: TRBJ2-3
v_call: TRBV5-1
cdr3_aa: CASSLRTGNRPDTQYF
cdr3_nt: TGCGCCAGCAGCTTACGGACAGGGAACAGACCAGATACGCAGTATTTT

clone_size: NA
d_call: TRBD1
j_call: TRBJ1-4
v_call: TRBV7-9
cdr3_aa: CASSLFDRGGEKLFF
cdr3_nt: TGTGCCAGCAGCTTATTTGACAGGGGAGGAGAAAAACTGTTTTTT

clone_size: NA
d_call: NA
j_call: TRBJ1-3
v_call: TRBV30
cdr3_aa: CAWSEGTRGTIYF
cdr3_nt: TGTGCCTGGAGTGAGGGGACGAGGGGCACCATATATTTT

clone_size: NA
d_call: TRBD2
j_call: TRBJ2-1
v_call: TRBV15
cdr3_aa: CATSRELAGSSYNEQFF
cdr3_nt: TGTGCCACCAGCAGAGAACTAGCGGGGAGCTCCTACAATGAGCAGTTCTTC

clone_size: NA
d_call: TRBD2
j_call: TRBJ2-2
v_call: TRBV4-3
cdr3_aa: CASSQDPWASGSKDTGELFF
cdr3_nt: TGCGCCAGCAGCCAAGATCCGTGGGCTAGCGGGAGTAAGGACACCGGGGAGCTGTTTTTT

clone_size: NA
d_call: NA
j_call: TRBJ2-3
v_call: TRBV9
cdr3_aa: CASSARLSLNTDTQYF
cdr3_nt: TGTGCCAGCAGCGCCCGACTATCCCTCAACACAGATACGCAGTATTTT

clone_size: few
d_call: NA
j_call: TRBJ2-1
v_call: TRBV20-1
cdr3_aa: CSAISREDNEQFF
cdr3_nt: TGCAGTGCTATCTCCAGGGAGGACAATGAGCAGTTCTTC

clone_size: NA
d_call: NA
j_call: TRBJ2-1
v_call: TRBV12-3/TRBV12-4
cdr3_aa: CASSFSGQDNEQFF
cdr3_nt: TGTGCCAGCAGTTTTTCGGGACAAGACAATGAGCAGTTCTTC

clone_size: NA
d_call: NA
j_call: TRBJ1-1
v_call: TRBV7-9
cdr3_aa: CASLGQMNTEAFF
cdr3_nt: TGTGCCAGCCTAGGACAGATGAACACTGAAGCTTTCTTT

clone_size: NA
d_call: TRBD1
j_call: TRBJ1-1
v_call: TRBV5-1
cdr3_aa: CASSLRGQVHTEAFF
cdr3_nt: TGCGCCAGCAGCTTAAGGGGGCAAGTTCACACTGAAGCTTTCTTT

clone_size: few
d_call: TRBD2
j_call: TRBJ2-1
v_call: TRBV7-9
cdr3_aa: CASSHGTSGRHDEQFF
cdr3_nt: TGTGCCAGCAGCCACGGGACTAGCGGGAGACACGATGAGCAGTTCTTC

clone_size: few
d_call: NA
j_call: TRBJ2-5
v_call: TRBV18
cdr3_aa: CASSPTTLQETQYF
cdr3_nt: TGTGCCAGCTCACCAACGACACTCCAAGAGACCCAGTACTTC

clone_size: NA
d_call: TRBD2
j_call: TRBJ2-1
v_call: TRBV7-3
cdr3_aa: CASSAAGGPNPNEQFF
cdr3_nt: TGTGCCAGCAGCGCTGCGGGGGGGCCTAATCCCAATGAGCAGTTCTTC

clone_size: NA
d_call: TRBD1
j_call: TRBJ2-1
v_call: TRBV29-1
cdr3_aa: CSVEDRGREQFF
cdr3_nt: TGCAGCGTTGAGGACAGGGGGCGTGAGCAGTTCTTC

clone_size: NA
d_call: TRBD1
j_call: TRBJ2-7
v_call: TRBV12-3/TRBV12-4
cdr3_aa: CASSSRDRGYEQYF
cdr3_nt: TGTGCCAGCAGTTCCCGGGACAGGGGCTACGAGCAGTACTTC

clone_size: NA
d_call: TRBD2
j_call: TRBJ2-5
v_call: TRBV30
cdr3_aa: CAWRFPAGQIFKETQYF
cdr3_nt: TGTGCCTGGAGGTTCCCAGCGGGGCAGATATTCAAAGAGACCCAGTACTTC

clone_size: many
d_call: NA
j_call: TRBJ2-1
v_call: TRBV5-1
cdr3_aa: CASSFWGGGAYNEQFF
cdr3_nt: TGCGCCAGCAGCTTTTGGGGGGGGGGCGCCTACAATGAGCAGTTCTTC

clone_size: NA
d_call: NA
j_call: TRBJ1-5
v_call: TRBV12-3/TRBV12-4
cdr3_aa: CASSPGGGVGQPQHF
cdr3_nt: TGTGCCAGCAGTCCGGGGGGAGGTGTGGGTCAGCCCCAGCATTTT

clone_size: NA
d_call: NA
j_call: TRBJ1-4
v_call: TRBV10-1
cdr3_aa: CASTEGTQGEKLFF
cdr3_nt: TGCGCCAGCACCGAAGGAACTCAAGGGGAAAAACTGTTTTTT

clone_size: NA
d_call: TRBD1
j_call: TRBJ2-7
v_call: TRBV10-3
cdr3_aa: CAISGYSAGQGSYEQYF
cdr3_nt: TGTGCCATCAGTGGATATTCGGCCGGACAGGGCTCCTACGAGCAGTACTTC

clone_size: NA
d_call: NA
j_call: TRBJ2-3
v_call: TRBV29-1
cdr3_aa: CSGGTPGRDTQYF
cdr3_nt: TGCAGCGGCGGGACCCCGGGTCGGGATACGCAGTATTTT

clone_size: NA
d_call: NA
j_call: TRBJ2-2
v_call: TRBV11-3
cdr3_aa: CASSLDYGLDSRGELFF
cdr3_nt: TGTGCCAGCAGCTTAGATTACGGGCTGGACAGCCGCGGGGAGCTGTTTTTT

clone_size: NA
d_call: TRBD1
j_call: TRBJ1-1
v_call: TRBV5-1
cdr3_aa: CASSMGQGGTEAFF
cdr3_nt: TGCGCCAGCAGCATGGGACAGGGGGGCACTGAAGCTTTCTTT

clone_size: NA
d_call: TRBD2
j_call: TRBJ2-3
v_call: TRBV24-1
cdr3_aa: CATSDGGSGRTRTDTQYF
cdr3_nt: TGTGCCACCAGTGATGGAGGTAGCGGGAGAACCCGCACAGATACGCAGTATTTT

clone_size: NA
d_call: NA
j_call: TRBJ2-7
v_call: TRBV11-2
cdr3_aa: CASSLIGGDYEQYF
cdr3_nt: TGTGCCAGCAGCTTAATAGGGGGGGACTACGAGCAGTACTTC

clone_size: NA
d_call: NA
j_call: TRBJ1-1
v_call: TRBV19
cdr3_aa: CASGERTTTEAFF
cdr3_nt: TGTGCCAGTGGCGAGAGAACGACCACTGAAGCTTTCTTT

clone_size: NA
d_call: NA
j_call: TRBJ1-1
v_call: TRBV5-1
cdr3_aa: CASSFERLNTEAFF
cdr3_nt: TGCGCCAGCAGCTTCGAGCGGTTGAACACTGAAGCTTTCTTT

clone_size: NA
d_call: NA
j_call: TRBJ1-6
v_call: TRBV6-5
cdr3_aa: CASRISSYNSPLHF
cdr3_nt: TGTGCCAGCCGGATCAGCTCCTATAATTCACCCCTCCACTTT

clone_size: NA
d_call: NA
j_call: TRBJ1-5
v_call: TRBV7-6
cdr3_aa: CASSPRRGPDQPQHF
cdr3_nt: TGTGCCAGCAGTCCCAGGCGGGGACCTGATCAGCCCCAGCATTTT

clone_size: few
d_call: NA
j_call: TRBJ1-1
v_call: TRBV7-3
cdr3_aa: CASSPLQLLNTEAFF
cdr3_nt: TGTGCCAGCAGCCCTTTACAGCTCCTGAACACTGAAGCTTTCTTT

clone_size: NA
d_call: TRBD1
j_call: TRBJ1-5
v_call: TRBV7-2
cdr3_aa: CASSWTGGAQHF
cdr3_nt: TGTGCCAGCAGCTGGACAGGGGGAGCCCAGCATTTT

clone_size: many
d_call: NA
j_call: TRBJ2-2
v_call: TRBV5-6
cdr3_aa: CASSIGHSNTGELFF
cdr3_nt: TGTGCCAGCAGCATAGGACATTCGAACACCGGGGAGCTGTTTTTT

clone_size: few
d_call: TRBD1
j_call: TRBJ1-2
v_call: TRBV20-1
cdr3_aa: CSATPGQGYGYTF
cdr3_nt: TGCAGTGCTACTCCGGGACAGGGCTATGGCTACACCTTC

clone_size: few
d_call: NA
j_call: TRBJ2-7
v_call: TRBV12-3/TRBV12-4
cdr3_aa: CASRLGGSPYEQYF
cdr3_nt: TGTGCCAGCAGGCTAGGGGGTTCTCCCTACGAGCAGTACTTC

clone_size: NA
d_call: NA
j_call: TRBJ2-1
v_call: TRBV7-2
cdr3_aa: CASSPSVWTADEQFF
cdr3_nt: TGTGCCAGCAGCCCGTCCGTGTGGACGGCGGATGAGCAGTTCTTC

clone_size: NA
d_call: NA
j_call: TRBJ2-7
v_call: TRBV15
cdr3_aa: CATSRRGGGEQYF
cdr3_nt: TGTGCCACCAGCAGGCGAGGAGGGGGCGAGCAGTACTTC

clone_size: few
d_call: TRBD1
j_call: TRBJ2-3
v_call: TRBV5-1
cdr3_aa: CASSSTTQGVTDTQYF
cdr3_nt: TGCGCCAGCAGCTCTACAACACAGGGGGTAACAGATACGCAGTATTTT

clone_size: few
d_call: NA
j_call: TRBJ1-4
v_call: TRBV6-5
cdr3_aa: CASSYQGSNEKLFF
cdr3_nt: TGTGCCAGCAGTTACCAGGGTTCAAATGAAAAACTGTTTTTT

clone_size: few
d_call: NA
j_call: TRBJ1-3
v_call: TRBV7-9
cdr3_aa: CASALGGNTIYF
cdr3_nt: TGTGCCAGCGCCCTAGGAGGAAACACCATATATTTT

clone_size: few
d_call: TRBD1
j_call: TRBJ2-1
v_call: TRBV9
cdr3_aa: CASSDGQGAHDEQFF
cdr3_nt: TGTGCCAGCAGCGACGGACAGGGGGCCCACGATGAGCAGTTCTTC